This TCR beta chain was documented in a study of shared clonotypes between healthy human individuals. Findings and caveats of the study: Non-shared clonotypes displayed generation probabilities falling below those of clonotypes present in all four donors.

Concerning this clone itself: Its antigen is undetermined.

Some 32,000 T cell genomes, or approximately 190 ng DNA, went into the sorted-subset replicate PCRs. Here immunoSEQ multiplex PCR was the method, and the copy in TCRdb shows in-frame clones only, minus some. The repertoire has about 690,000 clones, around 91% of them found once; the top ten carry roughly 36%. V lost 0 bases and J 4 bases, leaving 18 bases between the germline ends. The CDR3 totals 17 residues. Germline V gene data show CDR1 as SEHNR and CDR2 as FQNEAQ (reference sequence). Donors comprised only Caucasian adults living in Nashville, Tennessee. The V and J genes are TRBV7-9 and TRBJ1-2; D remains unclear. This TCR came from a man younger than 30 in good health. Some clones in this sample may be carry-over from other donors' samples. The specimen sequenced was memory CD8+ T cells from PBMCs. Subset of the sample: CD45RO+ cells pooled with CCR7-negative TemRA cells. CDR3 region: CASSLAASGPLRYGYTF. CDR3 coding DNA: TGTGCCAGCAGCTTAGCGGCATCGGGCCCCCTACGCTATGGCTACACCTTC. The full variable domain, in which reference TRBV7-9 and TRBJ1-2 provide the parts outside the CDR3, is DTGVSQNPRHKITKRGQNVTFRCDPISEHNRLYWYRQTLGQGPEFLTYFQNEAQLEKSRLLSDRFSAERPKGSFSTLEIQRTEQGDSAMYLCASSLAASGPLRYGYTFGSGTRLTVV.